Listed below are T cell receptor beta chains from one sample, sequenced in a study of control samples from healthy donors and cancer patients. Data came from immunoSEQ multiplex PCR; TCRdb stores just in-frame clones and leaves some out. The table has 150,000 or so clones, just under 95% seen once. The sequencing input was PBMCs. All receptors derive from a man in his 60s with colorectal cancer. Each CDR3 is given with its conserved first and last residue. The D gene is left open where the match is weak. Size is stated for part of the rows, as once, few or many counts, or as a class when the clone is expanded.

v_gene: TRBV18; abundance: -; j_gene: TRBJ1-6; d_gene: -; CDR3aa: CASSLRRSRDSPLHF; CDR3nt: TGTGCCAGCTCCCTCCGGCGATCTCGGGATTCACCCCTCCACTTT
v_gene: TRBV5-1; abundance: -; j_gene: TRBJ1-2; d_gene: -; CDR3aa: CASSLAAGVAYGYTF; CDR3nt: TGCGCCAGCAGCTTGGCGGCTGGGGTTGCCTATGGCTACACCTTC
v_gene: TRBV3-1/TRBV3-2; abundance: once; j_gene: TRBJ1-6; d_gene: TRBD1; CDR3aa: CASSTPRGMNSPLHF; CDR3nt: TGTGCCAGCAGCACCCCCAGGGGGATGAATTCACCCCTCCACTTT
v_gene: TRBV19; abundance: -; j_gene: TRBJ1-4; d_gene: -; CDR3aa: CASRSRGPNEKLFF; CDR3nt: TGTGCCAGTAGATCCAGGGGACCTAATGAAAAACTGTTTTTT
v_gene: TRBV5-1; abundance: -; j_gene: TRBJ1-1; d_gene: -; CDR3aa: CASSLEATLNTEAFF; CDR3nt: TGCGCCAGCAGCCTGGAGGCGACTTTGAACACTGAAGCTTTCTTT
v_gene: TRBV11-2; abundance: -; j_gene: TRBJ1-3; d_gene: -; CDR3aa: CASSFGLSSGNTIYF; CDR3nt: TGTGCCAGCAGCTTCGGATTAAGCTCTGGAAACACCATATATTTT
v_gene: TRBV24-1; abundance: -; j_gene: TRBJ2-1; d_gene: -; CDR3aa: CATSEIPGTYNEQFF; CDR3nt: TGTGCCACCAGTGAGATTCCGGGGACCTACAATGAGCAGTTCTTC
v_gene: TRBV3-1/TRBV3-2; abundance: -; j_gene: TRBJ2-7; d_gene: -; CDR3aa: CASSQDWGGTYEQYF; CDR3nt: TGTGCCAGCAGCCAAGATTGGGGCGGGACCTACGAGCAGTACTTC
v_gene: TRBV3-1/TRBV3-2; abundance: -; j_gene: TRBJ2-1; d_gene: -; CDR3aa: CASSQSLEDEQFF; CDR3nt: TGTGCCAGCAGCCAATCCCTCGAAGATGAGCAGTTCTTC
v_gene: TRBV3-1/TRBV3-2; abundance: -; j_gene: TRBJ2-1; d_gene: TRBD1; CDR3aa: CASSPQLGQGYNEQFF; CDR3nt: TGTGCCAGCAGCCCCCAGTTGGGACAGGGTTACAATGAGCAGTTCTTC
v_gene: TRBV6-1; abundance: -; j_gene: TRBJ1-6; d_gene: TRBD1; CDR3aa: CASSETGRYSPLHF; CDR3nt: TGTGCCAGCAGTGAGACAGGGCGGTACTCACCCCTCCACTTT
v_gene: TRBV6-5; abundance: -; j_gene: TRBJ2-2; d_gene: TRBD1; CDR3aa: CASRSGTGGSGELFF; CDR3nt: TGTGCCAGCAGGTCCGGGACAGGGGGCTCAGGGGAGCTGTTTTTT
v_gene: TRBV6-6; abundance: -; j_gene: TRBJ1-1; d_gene: TRBD1; CDR3aa: CATERGRGAMRSEAFF; CDR3nt: TGTGCCACCGAGAGGGGGCGCGGGGCAATGAGGAGTGAAGCTTTCTTT
v_gene: TRBV4-1; abundance: -; j_gene: TRBJ2-7; d_gene: -; CDR3aa: CASSQDRVRSYEQYF; CDR3nt: TGCGCCAGCAGCCAAGACCGGGTTCGCTCCTACGAGCAGTACTTC
v_gene: TRBV30; abundance: -; j_gene: TRBJ1-5; d_gene: -; CDR3aa: CAWSGGLGQPQHF; CDR3nt: TGTGCCTGGAGTGGGGGCCTGGGGCAGCCCCAGCATTTT
v_gene: TRBV5-4; abundance: few; j_gene: TRBJ1-4; d_gene: TRBD1; CDR3aa: CASSWDRGEKLFF; CDR3nt: TGTGCCAGCAGCTGGGACAGGGGTGAAAAACTGTTTTTT
v_gene: TRBV19; abundance: -; j_gene: TRBJ1-1; d_gene: -; CDR3aa: CAGGAGSLYTEAFF; CDR3nt: TGTGCCGGGGGGGCAGGTAGTCTGTATACTGAAGCTTTCTTT
v_gene: TRBV5-1; abundance: -; j_gene: TRBJ2-3; d_gene: TRBD2; CDR3aa: CASSPPASGNTDTQYF; CDR3nt: TGCGCCAGCAGCCCGCCCGCTAGCGGTAACACAGATACGCAGTATTTT
v_gene: TRBV5-1; abundance: -; j_gene: TRBJ2-3; d_gene: -; CDR3aa: CASSFGTTGGTDTQYF; CDR3nt: TGCGCCAGCAGCTTTGGGACTACAGGGGGCACAGATACGCAGTATTTT
v_gene: TRBV18; abundance: -; j_gene: TRBJ2-7; d_gene: -; CDR3aa: CASSPPGPIYEQYF; CDR3nt: TGTGCCAGCTCACCACCGGGACCGATCTACGAGCAGTACTTC
v_gene: TRBV2; abundance: -; j_gene: TRBJ2-7; d_gene: -; CDR3aa: CASQRDSNSEQYF; CDR3nt: TGTGCCAGCCAAAGGGACTCGAACTCCGAGCAGTACTTC
v_gene: TRBV5-1; abundance: -; j_gene: TRBJ2-6; d_gene: TRBD1; CDR3aa: CASSYGTAGANVLTF; CDR3nt: TGCGCCAGCAGCTACGGGACAGCTGGGGCCAACGTCCTGACTTTC
v_gene: TRBV5-1; abundance: -; j_gene: TRBJ2-7; d_gene: TRBD1; CDR3aa: CASSVQTGTHSYEQYF; CDR3nt: TGCGCCAGCAGCGTTCAGACAGGGACCCATTCCTACGAGCAGTACTTC
v_gene: TRBV18; abundance: -; j_gene: TRBJ2-6; d_gene: TRBD1; CDR3aa: CASSPGTGRSGANVLTF; CDR3nt: TGTGCCAGCTCACCAGGGACAGGTCGCTCTGGGGCCAACGTCCTGACTTTC
v_gene: TRBV5-5; abundance: -; j_gene: TRBJ1-1; d_gene: -; CDR3aa: CASSFDRTNTEAFF; CDR3nt: TGTGCCAGCAGCTTCGACAGGACGAACACTGAAGCTTTCTTT
v_gene: TRBV7-2; abundance: -; j_gene: TRBJ2-7; d_gene: -; CDR3aa: CASSFYRGEQYF; CDR3nt: TGTGCCAGCAGCTTCTACCGCGGCGAGCAGTACTTC
v_gene: TRBV5-4; abundance: -; j_gene: TRBJ2-3; d_gene: TRBD1; CDR3aa: CASSEGQGTDTQYF; CDR3nt: TGTGCCAGCAGCGAAGGACAGGGAACAGATACGCAGTATTTT
v_gene: TRBV7-9; abundance: once; j_gene: TRBJ1-6; d_gene: TRBD1; CDR3aa: CASSPGQAAANSPLHF; CDR3nt: TGTGCCAGCAGCCCTGGACAGGCAGCTGCTAATTCACCCCTCCACTTT
v_gene: TRBV28; abundance: once; j_gene: TRBJ2-1; d_gene: -; CDR3aa: CASSLRGVINEQFF; CDR3nt: TGTGCCAGCAGTTTACGAGGGGTCATCAATGAGCAGTTCTTC
v_gene: TRBV18; abundance: -; j_gene: TRBJ2-3; d_gene: -; CDR3aa: CASSPPAGHPSTDTQYF; CDR3nt: TGTGCCAGCTCACCACCTGCGGGACACCCAAGCACAGATACGCAGTATTTT
v_gene: TRBV30; abundance: -; j_gene: TRBJ1-5; d_gene: -; CDR3aa: CAWSRRNQPQHF; CDR3nt: TGTGCCTGGAGCCGACGCAATCAGCCCCAGCATTTT
v_gene: TRBV30; abundance: -; j_gene: TRBJ1-2; d_gene: -; CDR3aa: CSIQNYGYTF; CDR3nt: TGTTCTATCCAAAACTATGGCTACACCTTC
v_gene: TRBV18; abundance: once; j_gene: TRBJ2-3; d_gene: -; CDR3aa: CASSPEGVSDTQYF; CDR3nt: TGTGCCAGCTCACCTGAGGGGGTGTCAGATACGCAGTATTTT
v_gene: TRBV9; abundance: -; j_gene: TRBJ2-2; d_gene: -; CDR3aa: CASSDKYTGELFF; CDR3nt: TGTGCCAGCAGCGACAAATACACCGGGGAGCTGTTTTTT
v_gene: TRBV6-5; abundance: once; j_gene: TRBJ2-1; d_gene: -; CDR3aa: CASSLQGGGYNEQFF; CDR3nt: TGTGCCAGCAGCCTCCAGGGGGGGGGCTACAATGAGCAGTTCTTC
v_gene: TRBV2; abundance: -; j_gene: TRBJ1-1; d_gene: TRBD1; CDR3aa: CASRSALGTGDTEAFF; CDR3nt: TGTGCCAGCAGATCGGCCCTTGGGACAGGGGACACTGAAGCTTTCTTT
v_gene: TRBV11-2; abundance: -; j_gene: TRBJ2-5; d_gene: -; CDR3aa: CASSLGGASQETQYF; CDR3nt: TGTGCCAGCAGCTTAGGGGGGGCAAGCCAAGAGACCCAGTACTTC